This TCR beta chain appears in the sequencing data of a study of cytotoxic CD8 clonotypes in ibrutinib-treated CLL. Study-level information: After a median roughly 12 months on treatment (6 to 36), response samples were drawn.

The data were produced by immunoSEQ multiplex PCR, yet TCRdb's version contains in-frame clones alone and is incomplete. The data contain about 160,000 clones, about 88% of them singletons. The CDR3 covers 14 residues. Per the germline V gene, CDR1 is SGHRS and CDR2 is YFSETQ. V was clipped by 2 bases and J by 5 bases; unmatched bases: 6. The TCR sequence derives from a human donor with chronic lymphocytic leukemia. This specimen consisted of PBMCs, obtained at disease progression, from a patient treated with ibrutinib. The rearrangement links TRBV5-1 to TRBJ2-5; 7 bases agree with TRBD2. CDR3 sequence: CASSLPGLVETQYF. The DNA for the CDR3 is TGCGCCAGCAGCTTACCCGGACTAGTGGAGACCCAGTACTTC. Looking up the rest from reference TRBV5-1 and TRBJ2-5 gives the full variable domain: KAGVTQTPRYLIKTRGQQVTLSCSPISGHRSVSWYQQTPGQGLQFLFEYFSETQRNKGNFPGRFSGRQFSNSRSEMNVSTLELGDSALYLCASSLPGLVETQYFGPGTRLLVL.